Presented here are 31 T cell receptor beta chains from one specimen sequenced in a study of blood T cell repertoires in COVID-19. Some clones are missing from TCRdb's copy, which holds only in-frame ones; the method was immunoSEQ multiplex PCR. The sample carries around 200,000 clones, around 83% recorded once. Sequencing used PBMCs or T cells enriched from blood (not recorded which). Source of these receptors: a man in his forties who had recovered from COVID-19.

Here the CDR3 reads CASSIEKGFVSPLHF. DNA of the CDR3: TGTGCCAGTAGTATAGAAAAGGGGTTCGTGTCACCCCTCCACTTT. The gene calls are TRBV19 and TRBJ1-6, with D perhaps matching TRBD1 (5 bases). There are 15 residues in the CDR3. Germline V gives CDR1 LNHDA, CDR2 SQIVND (reference sequence). Trimming left V 0 bases short and J 10 bases short, with 13 bases between. The full variable domain, rest sourced from reference TRBV19 and TRBJ1-6, is DGGITQSPKYLFRKEGQNVTLSCEQNLNHDAMYWYRQDPGQGLRLIYYSQIVNDFQKGDIAEGYSVSREKKESFPLTVTSAQKNPTAFYLCASSIEKGFVSPLHFGNGTRLTVT.

The chain uses TRBV18 and TRBJ2-7, with 12 positions matching TRBD1. Germline CDR1 KGHSH, CDR2 LQKENI. The J segment lost 4 bases and the V segment lost 6 bases, leaving 10 bases of the junction unmatched. The CDR3 is made up of 16 amino acids. The CDR3 here is CASSTRRGQGAYEQYF. Written as DNA, the CDR3 is TGTGCCAGCTCGACCCGTCGGGGACAGGGGGCTTACGAGCAGTACTTC.

CDR3 DNA: TGTGCCAGCAGCGAAGACAGGCTTTCCTACGAGCAGTACTTC. Translating gives CASSEDRLSYEQYF. V and J are TRBV11-3 and TRBJ2-7; TRBD1 might be the D (6 bases). Germline values: CDR1 SGHNT, CDR2 YENEEA. The CDR3 covers 14 residues. Trimming took 5 bases from V and 1 from J, leaving 12 bases between them.

V is TRBV2 and J is TRBJ1-1, with D perhaps TRBD1 (6 bases). Germline CDR1 and CDR2: SNHLY and FYNNEI. The CDR3 consists of 12 residues. Deletions cut 6 bases from V and 6 bases from J, with 11 bases between. CDR3 region: CASRDSRAEAFF. DNA of the CDR3: TGTGCCAGCAGGGACAGCCGGGCTGAAGCTTTCTTT.

This chain connects TRBV25-1 to TRBJ2-2, with TRBD2 matching 7 bases. CDR1 MGHDK and CDR2 SYGVNS come from the germline V gene. CDR3 size: 17 residues. V gave up 3 bases and J gave up 1 base; unmatched junction bases: 8. The CDR3, as DNA: TGTGCCAGCAGTGACGCCCTAGGACTAGAGAACACCGGGGAGCTGTTTTTT. Its protein product is CASSDALGLENTGELFF.

The chain uses TRBV6-5 and TRBJ1-3; tentatively, D is TRBD1 (5 bases). Trimming cost V 6 bases and J 1 base, with 10 bases left between them. Germline lookup yields CDR1 MNHEY and CDR2 SVGAGI. The CDR3 is made up of 14 amino acids. CDR3 bases: TGTGCCAGCAGAGACAGTTCGTCTGGAAACACCATATATTTT. Translated, it gives CASRDSSSGNTIYF.

The rearrangement uses TRBV7-2 and TRBJ2-4, with TRBD2 matching 8 bases. The CDR3 is made up of 14 amino acids. Trimming removed 5 bases from V and 7 bases from J; junction bases left unmatched: 7. Germline-derived CDR1 and CDR2 are SGHTA and FQGNSA. CDR3 loop: CASSPSTSGNIQYF. DNA for the CDR3: TGTGCCAGCAGCCCGTCCACTAGCGGCAACATTCAGTACTTC.

In DNA form, the CDR3 reads TGTGCCCAGAGCTCAATAGGGGGTAACTCTGGAAACACCATATATTTT. Amino acids: CAQSSIGGNSGNTIYF. The V gene is TRBV30, the J gene TRBJ1-3; a possible D gene is TRBD1 (6 bases). This CDR3 has 16 residues. The V end lost 8 bases, the J end lost 0 bases, and 20 bases lay between the germline ends. Germline-derived CDR1 and CDR2 are GTSNPN and SVGIG (reference sequence).

This chain links TRBV19 with TRBJ1-1, with D tentatively TRBD1 (5 bases). CDR1 and CDR2 (germline): LNHDA, SQIVND (reference sequence). With 3 bases removed from V and 11 bases from J, the gap between germline ends came to 22 bases. The CDR3 is 15 amino acids. In nucleotides, the CDR3 is TGTGCCAGTAGTATTTCTGGAGGGGTAGGAAGTTCGGCTTTCTTT. Its translation is CASSISGGVGSSAFF.

As DNA, the CDR3 is TGTGCCAGCAGCTTGGCAGGGGTTAGCAATCAGCCCCAGCATTTT. Its protein is CASSLAGVSNQPQHF. The genes are TRBV5-6 and TRBJ1-5, with D perhaps TRBD1 (6 bases). Trimming shortened V by 0 bases and J by 0 bases, and 7 bases separated the two germline ends. The germline V gene has CDR1 SGHDT and CDR2 YYEEEE. The CDR3 covers 15 residues.

This clone was recorded once. The CDR3 coding sequence is TGTGCCAGCACTAGCTCTGGAAACACCATATATTTT. This translates into CASTSSGNTIYF. J is TRBJ1-3 and V is TRBV12-3 or TRBV12-4; D ambiguous. V was trimmed by 7 bases and J by 0 bases, leaving 4 bases between them. CDR3 length equals 12 residues.

The chain joins TRBV18 to TRBJ2-7, with D uncertain. The CDR3 sequence is 13 residues long. V dropped 2 bases and J dropped 4 bases, with 9 bases sitting between them. The germline V gene encodes CDR1 KGHSH and CDR2 LQKENI. CDR3 sequence reads: CASSPETSYEQYF. CDR3 DNA: TGTGCCAGCTCACCAGAGACATCTTACGAGCAGTACTTC.

The chain couples TRBV9 to TRBJ1-3; possibly TRBD1 for D (6 bases). CDR3 length: 16 amino acids. From germline, CDR1 is SGDLS and CDR2 YYNGEE. V lost 4 bases, J lost 2 bases, and 16 bases lay in between. The CDR3 protein is CASSSPLQGTGNTIYF. CDR3 DNA sequence: TGTGCCAGCAGCTCTCCTCTACAGGGAACTGGAAACACCATATATTTT.

This clone has more than one count but fewer than ten. V and J are TRBV27 and TRBJ2-1, with 9 bases fitting TRBD2. The CDR3 extends over 14 amino acids. Germline V gives CDR1 MNHEY, CDR2 SMNVEV (reference sequence). V trimming: 3 bases; J trimming: 9 bases; junction bases outside the gene matches: 6. The CDR3, as DNA: TGTGCCAGCAGTTTTTCTAGCGGGATCGTTGAGCAGTTCTTC. Encoded protein: CASSFSSGIVEQFF.

The genes are TRBV6-6 and TRBJ2-5, with TRBD2 matching over 8 bases. CDR1 is MNHNY, CDR2 SVGAGI, per germline (reference sequence). This CDR3 comprises 13 residues. The ends lost 5 bases at V and 5 bases at J; junction bases unmatched: 4. The CDR3 sequence is CASSTSGPETQYF. The CDR3 region has the DNA TGTGCCAGCAGTACTAGCGGCCCGGAGACCCAGTACTTC.

This clone was recorded a few times. J is TRBJ2-1 and V is TRBV19; 8 positions match TRBD2. Germline values: CDR1 LNHDA, CDR2 SQIVND (reference sequence). CDR3 size: 17 residues. J gave up 1 base and V 4 bases, and 9 bases lay outside the gene matches. The CDR3, as DNA: TGTGCCAGTAGTACCTTTAGGGGCGGGGGGTCCTACAATGAGCAGTTCTTC. Translating it yields CASSTFRGGGSYNEQFF.

The chain has TRBV27 and TRBJ2-6; tentative D call: TRBD1 (6 bases). Deletions cut 5 bases from V and 1 base from J, with 6 bases between. There are 14 residues in the CDR3. Germline V CDR1 and CDR2: MNHEY, SMNVEV (reference sequence). CDR3 amino acids: CASSTGSGANVLTF. CDR3 bases: TGTGCCAGCAGTACAGGGTCTGGGGCCAACGTCCTGACTTTC.

The chain links TRBV7-9 to TRBJ1-1, with D possibly being TRBD1 (5 bases). The CDR3 sequence is 14 residues long. Looked up from germline, CDR1 is SEHNR and CDR2 is FQNEAQ (reference sequence). The germline V and J ends were trimmed by 8 bases and 8 bases, with 21 bases remaining between them. The CDR3 DNA sequence: TGTGCCAGCCTCCAAGCGGGGGACGTCAGGGAAGCTTTCTTT. Its protein is CASLQAGDVREAFF.

The rearrangement joins TRBV5-1 to TRBJ1-4, with D maybe TRBD1 (5 bases). V was clipped by 2 bases and J by 1 base, with 12 bases between them. In germline, CDR1 is SGHRS, CDR2 YFSETQ. This CDR3 has 16 amino acids. CDR3 residues: CASSLRGMGTNEKLFF. In DNA form, the CDR3 reads TGCGCCAGCAGCTTAAGGGGAATGGGAACTAATGAAAAACTGTTTTTT.

The chain couples TRBV28 to TRBJ2-7, with 13 bases fitting TRBD2. The CDR3 has 15 residues. The V and J ends lost 10 bases and 1 base, in that order; junction bases with no gene match: 7. The germline V gene encodes CDR1 MDHEN and CDR2 SYDVKM. The CDR3 DNA reads TGTGCCACCGGGACTAGCGGGACCTCGTCCTACGAGCAGTACTTC. It codes for CATGTSGTSSYEQYF.

The gene calls are TRBV27 and TRBJ2-1; D unclear. The germline V and J ends were trimmed by 5 bases and 8 bases, with 22 bases remaining between them. The CDR3 extends over 16 amino acids. Germline assignment: CDR1 MNHEY and CDR2 SMNVEV (reference sequence). CDR3 region: CASSDQLPEVMYEQFF. The CDR3 coding sequence is TGTGCCAGCAGTGACCAGCTACCCGAGGTTATGTATGAGCAGTTCTTC.

The table lists this clone with a count of one. The chain joins TRBV9 to TRBJ1-4, with 12 bases identical to TRBD1. The germline V gene encodes CDR1 SGDLS and CDR2 YYNGEE. The ends lost 3 bases at V and 8 bases at J; junction bases unmatched: 5. The CDR3 has 15 amino acids. CDR3 amino acids: CASSGTGTGGEKLFF. For the CDR3, the DNA is TGTGCCAGCAGCGGGACCGGGACAGGGGGCGAAAAACTGTTTTTT. The full variable domain, with the rest looked up from reference TRBV9 and TRBJ1-4, is DSGVTQTPKHLITATGQRVTLRCSPRSGDLSVYWYQQSLDQGLQFLIQYYNGEERAKGNILERFSAQQFPDLHSELNLSSLELGDSALYFCASSGTGTGGEKLFFGSGTQLSVL.

The gene calls are TRBV3-1 (or the pseudogene TRBV3-2) and TRBJ2-3; TRBD2 agrees at 10 bases. The CDR3 has 21 residues. J lost 5 bases, V lost 4 bases, and 24 bases had no gene match. The germline V gene has CDR1 LGHDT and CDR2 YNNKEL (reference sequence). CDR3 region: CASSRGRAGSSERGGLDTQYF. CDR3 DNA: TGTGCCAGCAGCCGTGGCAGGGCCGGGTCGAGCGAGCGGGGGGGCCTAGATACGCAGTATTTT.

The chain joins TRBV18 to TRBJ2-3; 9 bases match TRBD2. V dropped 4 bases and J dropped 1; count of bases not matched to a gene: 3. The CDR3 contains 15 residues. Germline CDR1 reads KGHSH; CDR2 reads LQKENI. CDR3 protein: CASSLAGVGTDTQYF. CDR3 nucleotide sequence: TGTGCCAGCTCACTAGCGGGAGTAGGCACAGATACGCAGTATTTT.

The rearrangement uses TRBV18 and TRBJ1-1; D gene ambiguous. The ends were cut back, 1 base at V and 4 bases at J, with 7 bases in the middle. CDR1 KGHSH and CDR2 LQKENI come from the germline V gene. This CDR3 is 13 amino acids long. The CDR3 spells CASSPRESTEAFF. As DNA, the CDR3 is TGTGCCAGCTCACCACGAGAGAGCACTGAAGCTTTCTTT. Using reference TRBV18 and TRBJ1-1 for the parts outside the CDR3, the full variable domain is NAGVMQNPRHLVRRRGQEARLRCSPMKGHSHVYWYRQLPEEGLKFMVYLQKENIIDESGMPKERFSAEFPKEGPSILRIQQVVRGDSAAYFCASSPRESTEAFFGQGTRLTVV.

V gene TRBV28 combines with J gene TRBJ1-1; D gene ambiguous. The CDR3 is made up of 14 amino acids. V lost 1 base and J lost 4, with 10 bases in between. The V gene's germline CDR1 is MDHEN and CDR2 SYDVKM. The CDR3 nucleotides are TGTGCCAGCAGTTTATACGGGGTTGGCACTGAAGCTTTCTTT. Amino acids: CASSLYGVGTEAFF.

The V call is TRBV4-1, the J call TRBJ2-7, with 9 bases lining up with TRBD1. The CDR3 contains 17 residues. Germline CDR1 MGHRA, CDR2 YSYEKL. The trim removed 0 bases at V and 5 bases at J, leaving 11 bases unmatched. The CDR3 here is CASSQDWGWTGAHEQYF. CDR3 bases: TGCGCCAGCAGCCAAGATTGGGGCTGGACAGGGGCCCACGAGCAGTACTTC.

V is TRBV2 and J is TRBJ1-2, with D tentatively TRBD1 (5 bases). V was trimmed by 2 bases and J by 8 bases, leaving 12 bases between them. Germline CDR1 SNHLY, CDR2 FYNNEI. The CDR3 runs to 13 residues. The CDR3 spells CASSETGPGGYTF. The CDR3 coding sequence is TGTGCCAGCAGTGAAACGGGTCCAGGGGGCTACACCTTC.

The J gene is TRBJ2-1, the V gene TRBV30, with D possibly being TRBD1 (6 bases). Trimming removed 3 bases from V and 0 bases from J, with 12 bases in between. This CDR3 contains 15 residues. In germline, CDR1 is GTSNPN, CDR2 SVGIG (reference sequence). The chain's CDR3 is CAWRTGQSSYNEQFF. As DNA, the CDR3 is TGTGCCTGGAGGACAGGACAGAGCTCCTACAATGAGCAGTTCTTC.

The chain is built from TRBV3-1 (or the pseudogene TRBV3-2) and TRBJ2-7, with TRBD2 identical over 7 bases. V lost 0 bases to trimming and J lost 5 bases; unmatched junction nucleotides: 13. The germline gives CDR1 LGHDT, CDR2 YNNKEL (reference sequence). This CDR3 spans 17 amino acids. This CDR3 is CASSQDRAGWEGHEQYF. The CDR3 DNA follows: TGTGCCAGCAGCCAAGATCGAGCGGGGTGGGAGGGGCACGAGCAGTACTTC.

The chain carries TRBV15 and TRBJ1-2; a possible D gene is TRBD1 (5 bases). The V end was cut by 9 bases, the J end by 3 bases, with 8 bases between. Germline V gene data show CDR1 as LNHNV and CDR2 as YYDKDF (reference sequence). This CDR3 region has 11 residues. The CDR3 sequence is CATAQDYGYTF. CDR3 DNA: TGTGCCACGGCACAGGACTATGGCTACACCTTC.